The 30 T cell receptor beta chains presented below share a single source sample, sequenced in a study of shared clonotypes between healthy human individuals. Profiling relied on immunoSEQ multiplex PCR, and the TCRdb table lists in-frame clones only, not all of them. The sample carries fewer than 550,000 clones, about 79% recorded once. The sequenced material came from PBMCs. These receptors all come from a middle-aged woman in good health. Some clones in this sample may be carry-over from other donors' samples.

The chain links TRBV9 to TRBJ2-7; 13 bases map to TRBD2. The junction had 1 base not matched to a gene; V was cut back by 2 bases and J by 2 bases. The germline gives CDR1 SGDLS, CDR2 YYNGEE. The CDR3 runs to 15 residues. CDR3 in amino acids: CASSVGTSGTYEQYF. CDR3 DNA: TGTGCCAGCAGCGTTGGGACTAGCGGGACCTACGAGCAGTACTTC. Complete variable domain (other parts from reference TRBV9 and TRBJ2-7): DSGVTQTPKHLITATGQRVTLRCSPRSGDLSVYWYQQSLDQGLQFLIQYYNGEERAKGNILERFSAQQFPDLHSELNLSSLELGDSALYFCASSVGTSGTYEQYFGPGTRLTVT.

J is TRBJ1-4 and V is TRBV19; D gene ambiguous. The V gene's germline CDR1 is LNHDA and CDR2 SQIVND (reference sequence). This CDR3 spans 13 amino acids. V was clipped by 4 bases and J by 8 bases, with 11 bases between them. The CDR3 spells CASSNPPGEKLFF. CDR3 nucleotides: TGTGCCAGTAGTAATCCCCCGGGGGAAAAACTGTTTTTT.

V gene TRBV19 combines with J gene TRBJ2-7; 9 bases line up with TRBD1. This CDR3 region has 14 residues. Germline trimming cut 4 bases from V and 4 bases from J; bases unmatched to any gene: 5. Germline V lookup: CDR1 LNHDA, CDR2 SQIVND (reference sequence). The CDR3 DNA reads TGTGCCAGTAGTAGACAGGGGGAGGTATACGAGCAGTACTTC. Encoded protein: CASSRQGEVYEQYF.

CDR3 in amino acids: CASRQPGQRETQYF. The CDR3 DNA reads as TGCGCCAGCAGACAGCCTGGTCAGCGGGAGACCCAGTACTTC. The J gene is TRBJ2-5, the V gene TRBV5-1; TRBD2 might be the D (5 bases). Germline V CDR1 and CDR2: SGHRS, YFSETQ. Trimming left V 5 bases short and J 5 bases short, with 16 bases between. This CDR3 has 14 amino acids.

This rearrangement joins TRBV11-2 to TRBJ2-7; TRBD1 might be the D (5 bases). The V and J ends lost 2 bases and 2 bases respectively, with 13 bases between them. The CDR3 has 15 amino acids. CDR1 SGHAT and CDR2 FQNNGV come from the germline V gene. CDR3 sequence (DNA): TGTGCCAGCAGCTTAACCCCCCAAGGGGCCTACGAGCAGTACTTC. It encodes CASSLTPQGAYEQYF. Based on the CDR3 plus reference TRBV11-2 and TRBJ2-7, the full variable domain is EAGVAQSPRYKIIEKRQSVAFWCNPISGHATLYWYQQILGQGPKLLIQFQNNGVVDDSQLPKDRFSAERLKGVDSTLKIQPAKLEDSAVYLCASSLTPQGAYEQYFGPGTRLTVT.

This clone was observed a few times. J is TRBJ2-1 and V is TRBV4-1, with 7 positions matching TRBD2. The CDR3 runs 15 residues. V lost 6 bases, J lost 7 bases, and 12 bases stayed unmatched. Germline CDR1 and CDR2: MGHRA and YSYEKL. The DNA for the CDR3 is TGCGCCAGCAGGTGGGGGGGAGGACCAAGTAATGAGCAGTTCTTC. Its translation is CASRWGGGPSNEQFF.

The CDR3 DNA reads as TGCAGCGTCAAAGCGGGAGTGGGATATACGCAGTATTTT. Protein product: CSVKAGVGYTQYF. This chain uses TRBV29-1 with TRBJ2-3; 8 nucleotides agree with TRBD2. This CDR3 has 13 residues. J gave up 7 bases and V 6 bases, and 9 bases lay outside the gene matches. Germline CDR1 SQVTM, CDR2 ANQGSEA.

The rearrangement joins TRBV15 to TRBJ2-1; no firm D call. CDR3 length equals 15 residues. Germline CDR1 is LNHNV and CDR2 is YYDKDF (reference sequence). The germline V and J ends were trimmed by 1 base and 1 base, with 8 bases remaining between them. Here the CDR3 reads CATSRAKGSYNEQFF. The CDR3, as DNA: TGTGCCACCAGCAGAGCAAAGGGATCCTACAATGAGCAGTTCTTC.

The rearrangement links TRBV9 to TRBJ2-1; 10 nucleotides match TRBD1. The CDR3 is 16 residues long. Germline V lookup: CDR1 SGDLS, CDR2 YYNGEE. Trimming took 0 bases from V and 8 from J; bases not matched to a gene: 8. In nucleotides, the CDR3 is TGTGCCAGCAGCGTAGAATCGGGACAGGGGACGGATGAGCAGTTCTTC. Translation gives CASSVESGQGTDEQFF.

V usage is TRBV5-4 and J usage is TRBJ2-3; D remains ambiguous. Trimming shortened V by 5 bases and J by 0 bases, and 10 bases separated the two germline ends. Looked up from germline, CDR1 is SGHNT and CDR2 is YYREEE (reference sequence). The CDR3 sequence is 14 residues long. CDR3 loop: CASSSVRSTDTQYF. The CDR3 DNA reads TGTGCCAGCAGTTCCGTACGTAGCACAGATACGCAGTATTTT.

With regard to this clone: This may be a read error: a much more frequent sequence differs by one nucleotide. This chain connects TRBV30 to TRBJ1-1, with a possible D match to TRBD1 (5 bases). The ends were cut back, 2 bases at V and 5 bases at J, with 12 bases in the middle. CDR1 and CDR2 from the germline V gene are GTSNPN and SVGIG (reference sequence). This CDR3 comprises 13 residues. CDR3 DNA: TGTGCCTGGAGTATAGACAGTGTGACTGAAGCTTTCTTT. Protein sequence: CAWSIDSVTEAFF.

The CDR3 sequence: CASSRNRRGQADEQYF. The CDR3 region has the DNA TGCGCCAGCAGCCGCAACAGGAGGGGCCAAGCCGACGAGCAGTACTTC. V and J are TRBV4-3 and TRBJ2-7; D might be TRBD2 (6 bases). This CDR3 is 16 amino acids long. Germline lookup yields CDR1 LGHNA and CDR2 YSLEER. Trimming stripped 4 bases from V and 5 bases from J, with 21 bases between.

Comments on this clone: The sample carries other DNA sequences with the same CDR3. This sequence joins TRBV28 and TRBJ2-7; D is unresolved. V was shortened by 6 bases and J by 2 bases, with 5 bases between the two germline ends. The CDR3 has 11 residues. Per the germline V gene, CDR1 is MDHEN and CDR2 is SYDVKM. The CDR3 is CASRSPYEQYF. CDR3 nucleotides: TGTGCCAGCAGGTCACCCTACGAGCAGTACTTC.

This clone was counted ten times or more. The rearrangement joins TRBV9 to TRBJ2-7; 9 bases fit TRBD1. The CDR3 consists of 15 residues. Germline V CDR1 and CDR2: SGDLS, YYNGEE. J gave up 7 bases and V 3 bases, and 11 bases lay outside the gene matches. CDR3 loop: CASSAPGQGGREQYF. CDR3 bases: TGTGCCAGCAGCGCACCGGGACAGGGAGGAAGAGAGCAGTACTTC.

In this sample, this clone turned up once. The CDR3 spells CASSLEGPSSTGIAFF. In DNA form, the CDR3 reads TGTGCCAGCAGTTTAGAGGGCCCCTCTTCGACAGGGATAGCTTTCTTT. The chain links TRBV27 to TRBJ1-1; 7 bases line up with TRBD1. CDR3 length equals 16 residues. The J segment lost 10 bases and the V segment lost 2 bases, leaving 16 bases of the junction unmatched. Per germline, CDR1 MNHEY and CDR2 SMNVEV (reference sequence).

The chain has TRBV7-8 and TRBJ2-3; TRBD2 agrees at 9 bases. With 3 bases clipped from V and 5 bases from J, the junction kept 9 bases outside the gene matches. CDR1 SGHVS and CDR2 FQNEAQ come from the germline V gene. The CDR3 consists of 16 residues. CDR3 in amino acids: CASSFVVAGVRDTQYF. For the CDR3, the DNA is TGTGCCAGCAGCTTTGTGGTAGCGGGAGTTCGAGATACGCAGTATTTT.

J is TRBJ2-1 and V is TRBV13; no clear D. There are 19 residues in the CDR3. Germline V lookup: CDR1 PRHDT, CDR2 FYEKMQ (reference sequence). The germline V and J ends were trimmed by 4 bases and 0 bases, with 22 bases remaining between them. Written as DNA, the CDR3 is TGTGCCAGCAGCTCTTCTAGGCCCAACTCCCCAAGCTCCTACAATGAGCAGTTCTTC. Translation: CASSSSRPNSPSSYNEQFF.

The chain couples TRBV7-8 to TRBJ2-7, with D tentatively TRBD2 (5 bases). The CDR3 runs 16 residues. Trimming took off 5 bases at V and 4 bases at J, with 21 bases between the two ends. Germline CDR1 reads SGHVS; CDR2 reads FQNEAQ. The CDR3 protein is CASSPPDQVGVYEQYF. CDR3 coding DNA: TGTGCCAGCAGCCCCCCGGACCAGGTCGGGGTTTACGAGCAGTACTTC.

This clone has just a few counts. The V and J genes are TRBV6-4 and TRBJ2-3; the D is unclear. The CDR3 loop spans 15 amino acids. With 4 bases removed from V and 3 bases from J, the gap between germline ends came to 14 bases. Germline values: CDR1 MRHNA, CDR2 SNTAGT. CDR3 DNA: TGTGCCAGCAGTGGTGGTGGCAAAGATACAGATACGCAGTATTTT. Protein product: CASSGGGKDTDTQYF.

The chain is built from TRBV7-6 and TRBJ2-3, with a tentative D call TRBD2 (5 bases). V was cut by 3 bases and J by 6 bases, with 7 bases left in between. The CDR3 is made up of 12 amino acids. Germline V gives CDR1 SGHVS, CDR2 FNYEAQ. This chain's CDR3 is CASSLKRDTQYF. DNA of the CDR3: TGTGCCAGCAGCTTGAAGCGGGATACGCAGTATTTT.

This clone was observed a few times. The V gene is TRBV11-3, the J gene TRBJ2-2; D is undetermined. Trimming removed 5 bases at V and 8 bases at J, with 12 bases between. The CDR3 consists of 13 residues. CDR1 is SGHNT and CDR2 is YENEEA in the germline V gene. CDR3 in DNA: TGTGCCAGCAGCGCACTTTCCTCTGGGGAGCTGTTTTTT. Translation gives CASSALSSGELFF.

The CDR3 loop is CASSLVRGQPQHF. For the CDR3, the DNA is TGTGCCAGCAGCTTAGTTCGAGGGCAGCCCCAGCATTTT. The gene calls are TRBV7-9 and TRBJ1-5, with D uncertain. Deletions cut 1 base from V and 7 bases from J, with 8 bases between. CDR1 is SEHNR and CDR2 is FQNEAQ in the germline V gene (reference sequence). The CDR3 is 13 residues long. The full variable domain, with the rest looked up from reference TRBV7-9 and TRBJ1-5, is DTGVSQNPRHKITKRGQNVTFRCDPISEHNRLYWYRQTLGQGPEFLTYFQNEAQLEKSRLLSDRFSAERPKGSFSTLEIQRTEQGDSAMYLCASSLVRGQPQHFGDGTRLSIL.

The chain carries TRBV10-2 and TRBJ2-1; 9 nucleotides match TRBD2. Germline values: CDR1 WSHSY, CDR2 SAAADI. The CDR3 loop spans 15 amino acids. V was pared by 5 bases and J by 8 bases, with 10 bases of the junction left unmatched. CDR3 amino acids: CASSIRLAAAYEQFF. The CDR3 bases are TGCGCCAGCAGTATCCGACTAGCGGCCGCTTATGAGCAGTTCTTC.

J is TRBJ1-5 and V is TRBV19; perhaps TRBD1 as D (5 bases). V was pared by 6 bases and J by 7 bases, with 7 bases between. Germline V gene lookup returns CDR1 LNHDA and CDR2 SQIVND (reference sequence). The CDR3 is 11 residues long. Here the CDR3 reads CASSQGQPQHF. The DNA for the CDR3 is TGTGCCAGTAGCCAGGGCCAGCCCCAGCATTTT. The full variable domain, completed using reference TRBV19 and TRBJ1-5, is DGGITQSPKYLFRKEGQNVTLSCEQNLNHDAMYWYRQDPGQGLRLIYYSQIVNDFQKGDIAEGYSVSREKKESFPLTVTSAQKNPTAFYLCASSQGQPQHFGDGTRLSIL.

This clone was found a few times. The chain carries TRBV5-6 and TRBJ2-5; no definite D call. The CDR3 is made up of 13 amino acids. Trimming stripped 0 bases from V and 5 bases from J, with 8 bases between. Per the germline V gene, CDR1 is SGHDT and CDR2 is YYEEEE. This chain's CDR3 is CASSLVNKETQYF. CDR3 bases: TGTGCCAGCAGCTTGGTGAATAAGGAGACCCAGTACTTC.

This rearrangement joins TRBV9 to TRBJ2-7; D is unresolved. The V gene lost 0 bases and the J gene lost 3 bases, with 10 bases spanning the gap. The CDR3 extends over 14 amino acids. Germline V CDR1 and CDR2: SGDLS, YYNGEE. CDR3 coding DNA: TGTGCCAGCAGCGTAGTTGCCGAAGACTACGAGCAGTACTTC. This codes for CASSVVAEDYEQYF.

V and J are TRBV5-4 and TRBJ2-3; 10 bases are a match to TRBD2. V lost 4 bases and J lost 0; bases outside the gene matches: 8. The germline V gene has CDR1 SGHNT and CDR2 YYREEE (reference sequence). The CDR3 is 17 residues long. The chain's CDR3 is CASSGTSGTTSTDTQYF. CDR3 nucleotide sequence: TGTGCCAGCAGCGGAACTAGCGGGACTACTAGCACAGATACGCAGTATTTT.

As DNA, the CDR3 is TGTGCCAGCAGCTTTGCGGGAGTATCAGGGACCCAGTACTTC. Its translation: CASSFAGVSGTQYF. V gene TRBV7-8 combines with J gene TRBJ2-5; 7 bases are shared with TRBD2. Germline-derived CDR1 and CDR2 are SGHVS and FQNEAQ. Losses at the gene ends were 3 bases for V and 7 bases for J; bases not matched to a gene: 8. The CDR3 length is 14 residues.

This chain connects TRBV30 to TRBJ2-7, with TRBD1 matching 9 bases. J gave up 9 bases and V 2 bases, and 5 bases lay outside the gene matches. Germline V lookup: CDR1 GTSNPN, CDR2 SVGIG (reference sequence). CDR3 length equals 12 residues. This CDR3 is CAWSSTGGRQYF. CDR3 nucleotide sequence: TGTGCCTGGAGTTCAACAGGGGGCCGGCAGTACTTC.

The CDR3: CATFRGGYTF. Here the CDR3 DNA reads TGTGCAACTTTCCGGGGCGGCTACACCTTC. The rearrangement links TRBV12-2 to TRBJ1-2. TRBV12-2 has pseudogene status. CDR3 size: 10 residues.